The entry that follows covers one T cell receptor beta chain sequence. What it binds is not known. A single base separates this from a much larger clone, so it may be a read error. The conserved phenylalanine or tryptophan is not found at the CDR3 terminus, so this likely reflects a read error. The CDR3 is 17 amino acids. The germline V gene encodes CDR1 SQVTM and CDR2 ANQGSEA. Trimming removed 3 bases from V and 0 bases from J, with 19 bases in between. These data are taken from a study of molecular identifiers for immune sequencing clone quantification. TCRdb processed the PCR reads anew with MiXCR; each CDR3 protein has one entry. The sample lists around 300,000 distinct CDR3 sequences, 24% occurring once. Study conclusions and caveats: Clones above 20 RNA copies contained over 99% of effector molecules but under 1% of naive ones. Identical TCR molecules that share a barcode could lead to an underestimation of highly expanded clone sizes.

The chain has TRBV29-1 and TRBJ2-3, with D perhaps TRBD1 or TRBD2 (6 bases each). The sample was naive CD8+ T cells from blood, with Jurkat cell RNA spiked in. Sample subset: FACS-sorted CD8+CD4-CCR7+CD45RA+ naive T cells. This TCR was sampled from a human donor in good health. Some libraries in this study had Jurkat cell RNA spiked in. CDR3 DNA: TGCAGCGTTGATACGCAAGGAGGGGGGTTTAGCACAGATACGCAGTATATT. Translating gives CSVDTQGGGFSTDTQYI.